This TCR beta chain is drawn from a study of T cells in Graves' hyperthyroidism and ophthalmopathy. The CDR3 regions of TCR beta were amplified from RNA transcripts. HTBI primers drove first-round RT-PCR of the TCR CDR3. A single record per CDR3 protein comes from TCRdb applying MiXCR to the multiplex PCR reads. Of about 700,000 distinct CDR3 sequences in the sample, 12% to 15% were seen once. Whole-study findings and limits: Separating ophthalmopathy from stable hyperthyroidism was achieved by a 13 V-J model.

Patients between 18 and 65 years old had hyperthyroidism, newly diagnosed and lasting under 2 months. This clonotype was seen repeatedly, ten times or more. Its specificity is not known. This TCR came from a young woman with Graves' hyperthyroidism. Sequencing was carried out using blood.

This CDR3 is CASSFPLGNEQFF. In DNA, the CDR3 is TGTGCCAGCAGCTTCCCTCTCGGCAATGAGCAGTTCTTC. This sequence joins TRBV7-9 and TRBJ2-1; no firm D call. V lost 3 bases and J 6 bases, leaving 9 bases between the germline ends. This CDR3 is 13 amino acids long. CDR1 is SEHNR and CDR2 is FQNEAQ in the germline V gene (reference sequence).